This T cell receptor (beta chain) comes out of a study of blood T cell repertoires in COVID-19. Study at large: The origin of the acute and convalescent COVID-19 samples was the United States, Italy and Spain.

The germline V gene has CDR1 SGHRS and CDR2 YFSETQ. Trimming took 4 bases from V and 3 from J, leaving 17 bases between them. This CDR3 region has 15 residues. Using immunoSEQ multiplex PCR, the repertoire was profiled, and TCRdb retains in-frame clones only, with some absent. The sample carries roughly 60,000 clones, approximately 78% recorded once. The clonotype originates from a man older than 75 with acute or convalescent COVID-19. The chain recombines TRBV5-1 with TRBJ2-7; a weak D match, TRBD2 (5 bases). Sequences were obtained from peripheral blood. CDR3 bases: TGCGCCAGCAGCAATAACGCACGAGGAGGCTACGAGCAGTACTTC. Translating gives CASSNNARGGYEQYF.